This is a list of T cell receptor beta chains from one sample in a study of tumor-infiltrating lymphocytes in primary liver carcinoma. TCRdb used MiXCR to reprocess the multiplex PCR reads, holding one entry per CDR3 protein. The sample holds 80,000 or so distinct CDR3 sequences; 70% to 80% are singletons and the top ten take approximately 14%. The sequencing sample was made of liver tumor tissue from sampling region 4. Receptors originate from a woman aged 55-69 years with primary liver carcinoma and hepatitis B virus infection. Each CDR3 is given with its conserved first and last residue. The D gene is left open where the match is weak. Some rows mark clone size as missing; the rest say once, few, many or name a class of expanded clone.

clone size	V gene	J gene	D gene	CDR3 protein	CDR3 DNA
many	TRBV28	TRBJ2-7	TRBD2	CASSSRTSGMYEQYF	TGTGCCAGCAGTTCGAGGACTAGCGGGATGTACGAGCAGTACTTC
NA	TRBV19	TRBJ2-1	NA	CASSRGRGNEQFF	TGTGCCAGTAGTAGGGGAAGAGGGAATGAGCAGTTCTTC
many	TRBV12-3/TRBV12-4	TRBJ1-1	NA	CASSPNRGTEAFF	TGTGCCAGCAGTCCAAACCGGGGCACTGAAGCTTTCTTT
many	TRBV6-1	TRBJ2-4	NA	CASRTPKYDIQYF	TGTGCCAGCAGAACCCCCAAGTACGACATTCAGTACTTC
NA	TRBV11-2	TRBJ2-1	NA	CVSSGLNPEVVNEQFF	TGTGTCAGCAGCGGACTAAACCCCGAGGTTGTCAATGAGCAGTTCTTC
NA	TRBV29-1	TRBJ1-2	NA	CSVDLGAVGAGGYTF	TGCAGCGTTGATCTGGGCGCGGTAGGGGCCGGCGGCTACACCTTC
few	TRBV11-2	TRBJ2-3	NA	CASSFGRIDTQYF	TGTGCCAGCAGCTTTGGGAGGATAGATACGCAATATTTT
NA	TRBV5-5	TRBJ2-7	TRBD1	CVSSLAPGQPYEQYF	TGCGTCAGCAGCTTGGCACCGGGACAGCCCTACGAGCAGTACTTC
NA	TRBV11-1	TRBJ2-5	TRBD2	CTSGTRLAREETQCF	TGTACCAGCGGCACCCGACTAGCGAGAGAAGAGACCCAGTGCTTC
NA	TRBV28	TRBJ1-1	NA	CASSLTTEAFF	TGTGCCAGCAGTTTAACCACTGAAGCTTTCTTT
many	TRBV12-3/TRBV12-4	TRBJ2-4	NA	CASSVSRNIQYF	TGTGCCAGCAGTGTCAGTAGGAACATTCAGTACTTC
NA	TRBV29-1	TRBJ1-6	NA	CSVTIGGQGPPLHF	TGCAGCGTGACGATCGGGGGACAAGGACCACCCCTCCACTTT
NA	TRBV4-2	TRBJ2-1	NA	CARNQEVVGSYNEQFF	TGTGCCAGAAACCAAGAAGTTGTTGGCTCCTACAATGAGCAGTTCTTC
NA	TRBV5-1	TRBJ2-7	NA	CASRRQETYKQYF	TGCGCCAGCAGACGACAGGAGACCTATAAGCAGTACTTC
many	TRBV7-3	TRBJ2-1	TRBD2	CASSAGTSLRNEQFF	TGTGCCAGCAGCGCCGGGACTAGTTTGCGAAATGAGCAGTTCTTC
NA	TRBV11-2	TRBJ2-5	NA	CASSFYHVGETQCF	TGTGCCAGCAGCTTCTACCATGTGGGAGAGACCCAGTGCTTC
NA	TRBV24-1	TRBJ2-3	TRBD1	CATYDSRGPADTQYF	TGTGCCACCTATGATAGCAGGGGGCCAGCAGATACGCAGTATTTT